This paragraph reports one T cell receptor beta chain. This specimen belongs to a study of blood T cell repertoires in COVID-19. This CDR3 region has 14 residues. V shed 4 bases and J shed 5 bases, with 12 bases lying between them. The germline V gene has CDR1 LGHDT and CDR2 YNNKEL (reference sequence). TCRdb's table, derived via immunoSEQ multiplex PCR, lists solely in-frame clones and lacks some. The sample lists over 65,000 clones; about 81% were seen once. Sequencing input: peripheral blood. The V gene is TRBV3-1 (or the pseudogene TRBV3-2), the J gene TRBJ2-1, with D perhaps TRBD2 (5 bases). This TCR came from a human donor in a cohort sampled during active COVID-19. In DNA, the CDR3 is TGTGCCAGCAGCCCCGGACTCACAAACAATGAGCAGTTCTTC. Amino acid sequence: CASSPGLTNNEQFF.